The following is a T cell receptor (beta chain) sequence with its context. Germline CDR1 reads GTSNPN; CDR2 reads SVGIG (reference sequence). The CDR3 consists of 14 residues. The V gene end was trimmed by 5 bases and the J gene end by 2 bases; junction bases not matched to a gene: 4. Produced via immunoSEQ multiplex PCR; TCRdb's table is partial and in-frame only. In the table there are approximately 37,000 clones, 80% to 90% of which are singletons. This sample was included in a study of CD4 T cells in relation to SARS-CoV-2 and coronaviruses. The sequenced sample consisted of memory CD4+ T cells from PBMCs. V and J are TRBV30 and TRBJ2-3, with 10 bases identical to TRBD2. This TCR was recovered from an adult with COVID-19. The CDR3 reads CAWGSGRFTDTQYF. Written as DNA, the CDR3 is TGTGCCTGGGGTAGCGGGAGGTTCACAGATACGCAGTATTTT.